This T cell receptor (beta chain) was captured by sequencing in a study of CD8 T cells in Susac syndrome. This CDR3 is 13 amino acids long. J lost 4 bases, V lost 5 bases, and 3 bases had no gene match. Germline V gives CDR1 MGHDK, CDR2 SYGVNS. An input of 0.5 to 1 ug of RNA was subjected to reverse transcription using random hexamers. TCRdb processed the immunoSEQ multiplex PCR reads anew with MiXCR; each CDR3 protein has one entry. Of some 210,000 distinct CDR3 sequences listed, 94% were seen once; the top ten hold about 0.14%. The rearrangement links TRBV25-1 to TRBJ2-7; 9 bases fit TRBD2. The TCR comes from a human donor with Susac syndrome. Material for sequencing was CD4+ T cells from PBMCs. The CDR3 nucleotides are TGTGCCAGCAGTATAGCGGGGGAGTACGAGCAGTACTTC. It encodes CASSIAGEYEQYF.